The 17 T cell receptor beta chains below all came from one sample that was sequenced in a study of neurological immune-mediated disorders. Via MiXCR, TCRdb re-called the 5' RACE reads, giving one row per CDR3 protein. The profile covers roughly 61,000 distinct CDR3 sequences, with about 10% appearing a single time and 5% to 8.5% taken by the ten largest. Time point of the sample: longitudinal time-point 1 (baseline). The sample consisted of PBMCs. These receptors were obtained from a male donor with HTLV-1-associated myelopathy (HAM/TSP).

The table lists this clonotype with many counts. The chain couples TRBV5-1 to TRBJ2-5; the match to TRBD1 covers 8 bases. Germline values: CDR1 SGHRS, CDR2 YFSETQ. Losses at the gene ends were 0 bases for V and 5 bases for J; bases not matched to a gene: 6. This CDR3 is 15 amino acids long. The chain's CDR3 is CASSLGGQARETQYF. The CDR3 DNA sequence: TGCGCCAGCAGCTTGGGGGGACAGGCGCGGGAGACCCAGTACTTC.

The table lists this clonotype with many counts. V gene TRBV20-1 combines with J gene TRBJ2-2; D might be TRBD2 (6 bases). V was cut by 3 bases and J by 0 bases, with 11 bases left in between. CDR3 length equals 15 residues. CDR1 is DFQATT and CDR2 is SNEGSKA in the germline V gene (reference sequence). The CDR3 coding sequence is TGCAGTGCTAGCGGGGGTGCGGCGAACACCGGGGAGCTGTTTTTT. Translated, it gives CSASGGAANTGELFF.

There are a few counts of this clonotype. The chain carries TRBV5-1 and TRBJ2-5; possibly TRBD1 or TRBD2 for D (5 bases each). The germline CDR1 and CDR2 sequences are SGHRS and YFSETQ. With 4 bases removed from V and 5 bases from J, the gap between germline ends came to 18 bases. There are 15 residues in the CDR3. The CDR3 DNA is TGCGCCAGCAGCCAATCGGGACCAACAAGTGAGACCCAGTACTTC. Its translation: CASSQSGPTSETQYF.

This clonotype occurred many times. The chain couples TRBV6-2 or TRBV6-3 to TRBJ1-2; 7 bases fit TRBD1. Losses at the gene ends were 4 bases for V and 4 bases for J; bases not matched to a gene: 6. This CDR3 contains 14 residues. Germline values: CDR1 MNHEY, CDR2 SVGEGT. CDR3 in amino acids: CASSLTGQTYGYTF. CDR3 nucleotide sequence: TGTGCCAGCAGTTTAACGGGACAGACCTATGGCTACACCTTC.

In its sample, this clonotype was seen many times. The chain carries TRBV30 and TRBJ2-7; the D gene is possibly TRBD1 (8 bases). Germline CDR1 is GTSNPN and CDR2 is SVGIG (reference sequence). This CDR3 has 14 amino acids. Trimming removed 1 base from V and 5 bases from J, with 15 bases in between. CDR3 in amino acids: CAWSENRGRDEQYF. The DNA of the CDR3 is TGTGCCTGGAGTGAAAACAGGGGGAGGGACGAGCAGTACTTC.

This clonotype was seen ten or more times. The genes are TRBV5-1 and TRBJ2-1, with D possibly TRBD1 on 6 matching bases. Deletions cut 7 bases from V and 5 bases from J, with 16 bases between. Germline loops: CDR1 SGHRS, CDR2 YFSETQ. The CDR3 runs 14 residues. CDR3: CASRTQGSHNEQFF. CDR3 sequence (DNA): TGCGCCAGCCGGACGCAGGGGAGCCACAATGAGCAGTTCTTC.

This clonotype was counted many times. This chain connects TRBV5-1 to TRBJ2-7; 8 bases align to TRBD1. Germline CDR1 SGHRS, CDR2 YFSETQ. The length of the CDR3 is 13 residues. Trimming at V came to 6 bases and at J to 5 bases, leaving 7 bases not matched to a gene. The CDR3 is CASNIGQGDEQYF. In DNA form, the CDR3 reads TGCGCCAGCAATATAGGACAGGGAGACGAGCAGTACTTC.

The sample holds many counts of this clonotype. This sequence joins TRBV5-5 and TRBJ2-7; D unclear. There are 13 residues in the CDR3. From germline, CDR1 is SGHKS and CDR2 YYEKEE (reference sequence). The V end lost 2 bases, the J end lost 3 bases, and 9 bases lay between the germline ends. CDR3 coding DNA: TGTGCCAGCAGCTTAAGACCAGACTACGAGCAGTACTTC. This translates into CASSLRPDYEQYF.

This clonotype was found many times. V and J are TRBV5-1 and TRBJ2-7, with D perhaps matching TRBD1 (6 bases). Germline V gives CDR1 SGHRS, CDR2 YFSETQ. V was cut by 1 base and J by 10 bases, with 15 bases left in between. The CDR3 has 13 residues. The CDR3 here is CASSLRLPGHQYF. The CDR3 DNA follows: TGCGCCAGCAGCTTGAGGCTACCGGGACACCAGTACTTC.

This clonotype was recorded many times. V and J are TRBV5-1 and TRBJ2-1, with a possible D match to TRBD1 (5 bases). Trimming removed 7 bases at V and 2 bases at J, with 13 bases between. There are 14 residues in the CDR3. CDR1 and CDR2 from the germline V gene are SGHRS and YFSETQ. CDR3 amino acids: CASGMTEPYNEQFF. DNA of the CDR3: TGCGCCAGCGGAATGACAGAGCCCTACAATGAGCAGTTCTTC.

In the case of this clonotype: A read error may be the cause here, since a much bigger clone is one base away. The chain has TRBV2 and TRBJ1-1; D unresolved. The CDR3 is 11 residues long. The germline V gene has CDR1 SNHLY and CDR2 FYNNEI. CDR3 region: CSNSVNTEAFF. The CDR3 DNA reads TGTTCCAACAGTGTGAACACTGAAGCTTTCTTT.

This chain connects TRBV4-3 to TRBJ1-6, with D unclear. Trimming removed 4 bases from V and 11 bases from J, with 18 bases in between. The CDR3 covers 15 residues. Germline V gene data show CDR1 as LGHNA and CDR2 as YSLEER. CDR3 region: CASSPTDAWSTPLHF. CDR3 nucleotide sequence: TGCGCCAGCAGCCCTACGGACGCATGGTCAACACCCCTCCACTTT.

This clonotype was seen at least ten times. The rearrangement uses TRBV18 and TRBJ1-4, with 8 bases matching TRBD1. The CDR3 has 13 residues. Germline V CDR1 and CDR2: KGHSH, LQKENI. The trim removed 3 bases at V and 6 bases at J, leaving 0 bases unmatched. CDR3 sequence (DNA): TGTGCCAGCTCACCGGACAGGGATGAAAAACTGTTTTTT. Translation gives CASSPDRDEKLFF.

This clonotype was recorded many times. The chain carries TRBV7-2 and TRBJ2-7; D gene ambiguous. This CDR3 contains 14 residues. Trimming left V 1 base short and J 3 bases short, with 10 bases between. Germline CDR1 and CDR2: SGHTA and FQGNSA. This CDR3 is CASSLDRAYYEQYF. CDR3 sequence (DNA): TGTGCCAGCAGCTTAGATAGGGCCTACTACGAGCAGTACTTC.

This clonotype was detected many times. J is TRBJ2-7 and V is TRBV10-3; D gene uncertain. The V and J ends lost 4 bases and 0 bases respectively, with 7 bases between them. The CDR3 spans 13 residues. Germline lookup yields CDR1 ENHRY and CDR2 SYGVKD. The CDR3 region has the DNA TGTGCCATCAGTGGCTCCGACTCCTACGAGCAGTACTTC. Translation gives CAISGSDSYEQYF.

This clonotype has at least ten counts. The genes are TRBV12-3 or TRBV12-4 and TRBJ1-1; D gene uncertain. The CDR3 covers 14 residues. Trimming pared 3 bases from V and 1 base from J, leaving 9 bases between. CDR3 sequence reads: CASSFSGRNTEAFF. DNA for the CDR3: TGTGCCAGCAGTTTTTCCGGGAGGAACACTGAAGCTTTCTTT.

This clonotype was found many times. The CDR3 is CASSPQKNQPQHF. In DNA form, the CDR3 reads TGTGCCAGCTCACCACAAAAGAACCAGCCCCAGCATTTT. This chain uses TRBV18 with TRBJ1-5; D gene unclear. There are 13 residues in the CDR3. Per the germline V gene, CDR1 is KGHSH and CDR2 is LQKENI. V lost 1 base to trimming and J lost 7 bases, with 8 bases between them.